These 10 T cell receptor beta chains share one sample of origin, sequenced in a study of shared clonotypes between healthy human individuals. Measured with immunoSEQ multiplex PCR; TCRdb has only the in-frame clones, and not every one. The repertoire includes 2 million to 2.5 million clones, around 96% of them detected once, and around 1.1% sits in the top ten. CD45RO-negative cells were positively selected for CCR7, leaving out terminally differentiated effector memory CD45RA+ cells. Sample: naive CD8+ T cells sorted from blood. All receptors derive from a man aged 18 to 30 in good health.

The CDR3 region has the DNA TGTGCCAGCAGCCCCGACCGGGGCGGGGGCTACCTCACAGATACGCAGTATTTT. Its translation: CASSPDRGGGYLTDTQYF. The chain uses TRBV28 and TRBJ2-3; D is perhaps TRBD2 (7 bases). CDR1 is MDHEN and CDR2 is SYDVKM in the germline V gene. The ends were cut back, 6 bases at V and 2 bases at J, with 24 bases in the middle. This CDR3 has 18 amino acids. The complete variable domain, with remaining parts taken from reference TRBV28 and TRBJ2-3, reads DVKVTQSSRYLVKRTGEKVFLECVQDMDHENMFWYRQDPGLGLRLIYFSYDVKMKEKGDIPEGYSVSREKKERFSLILESASTNQTSMYLCASSPDRGGGYLTDTQYFGPGTRLTVL.

The chain uses TRBV5-1 and TRBJ1-2; 8 bases line up with TRBD1. J gave up 4 bases and V 2 bases, and 16 bases lay outside the gene matches. This CDR3 comprises 18 residues. The germline V gene encodes CDR1 SGHRS and CDR2 YFSETQ. CDR3 in DNA: TGCGCCAGCAGCTTTTCTACCCATACTGGACAGGGAGCCTATGGCTACACCTTC. As protein: CASSFSTHTGQGAYGYTF. Supplemented by reference TRBV5-1 and TRBJ1-2, the full variable domain reads KAGVTQTPRYLIKTRGQQVTLSCSPISGHRSVSWYQQTPGQGLQFLFEYFSETQRNKGNFPGRFSGRQFSNSRSEMNVSTLELGDSALYLCASSFSTHTGQGAYGYTFGSGTRLTVV.

CDR3 sequence reads: CASSLSGTANTEAFF. Written as DNA, the CDR3 is TGTGCCAGCAGCCTCAGTGGTACGGCTAACACTGAAGCTTTCTTT. The chain recombines TRBV9 with TRBJ1-1; D is ambiguous. The V end was cut by 4 bases, the J end by 2 bases, with 15 bases between. Germline V gives CDR1 SGDLS, CDR2 YYNGEE. This CDR3 has 15 amino acids.

The J gene is TRBJ2-1, the V gene TRBV30, with TRBD1 matching 9 bases. CDR1 is GTSNPN, CDR2 SVGIG, per germline (reference sequence). V was clipped by 4 bases and J by 7 bases; unmatched bases: 5. The CDR3 runs 13 residues. CDR3 amino acids: CAWKRDRENEQFF. The CDR3 bases are TGTGCCTGGAAGCGGGACAGGGAAAATGAGCAGTTCTTC.

This clone was detected only once. The sample contains more than one DNA sequence encoding this CDR3. This chain joins TRBV6-5 and TRBJ1-1, with D perhaps TRBD1 (6 bases). The CDR3 extends over 13 amino acids. Trimming took 8 bases from V and 5 from J, leaving 15 bases between them. The germline gives CDR1 MNHEY, CDR2 SVGAGI. The CDR3 DNA sequence: TGTGCCAGCTCTTATTCAGGGGTGACTGAAGCTTTCTTT. Its translation is CASSYSGVTEAFF.

The CDR3, as DNA: TGTGCCAGCAGCCGCCTGACTAGCCGAGACGAGCAGTACTTC. Its translation: CASSRLTSRDEQYF. The V gene is TRBV2, the J gene TRBJ2-7; 7 positions match TRBD2. CDR1 and CDR2 from the germline V gene are SNHLY and FYNNEI. The length of the CDR3 is 14 residues. The ends lost 6 bases at V and 5 bases at J; junction bases unmatched: 10.

This chain uses TRBV5-6 with TRBJ2-3; a possible D gene is TRBD1 (6 bases). The germline V gene encodes CDR1 SGHDT and CDR2 YYEEEE. The CDR3 consists of 14 residues. V was clipped by 1 base and J by 6 bases, with 12 bases between them. This chain's CDR3 is CASSLIPGEDTQYF. The CDR3 DNA sequence: TGTGCCAGCAGCTTGATCCCAGGGGAGGATACGCAGTATTTT.

This chain links TRBV29-1 with TRBJ2-7, with D possibly being TRBD1 (6 bases). V dropped 7 bases and J dropped 4 bases, with 44 bases sitting between them. CDR3 length equals 22 residues. Germline V gives CDR1 SQVTM, CDR2 ANQGSEA. In DNA, the CDR3 is TGCAGCGCAGTTGACCACAGGGCGACTCAGGCCTTGAAGCGTTTAAAAAGTTACGAGCAGTACTTC. This codes for CSAVDHRATQALKRLKSYEQYF.

The chain carries TRBV13 and TRBJ2-5; TRBD1 agrees at 9 bases. CDR1 and CDR2 (germline): PRHDT, FYEKMQ (reference sequence). V lost 4 bases and J lost 3; bases outside the gene matches: 6. The CDR3 runs to 15 residues. In DNA form, the CDR3 reads TGTGCCAGCAGCTATAAACAGGGGGCGGAAGAGACCCAGTACTTC. This translates into CASSYKQGAEETQYF. Supplemented by reference TRBV13 and TRBJ2-5, the full variable domain reads AAGVIQSPRHLIKEKRETATLKCYPIPRHDTVYWYQQGPGQDPQFLISFYEKMQSDKGSIPDRFSAQQFSDYHSELNMSSLELGDSALYFCASSYKQGAEETQYFGPGTRLLVL.

This chain connects TRBV6-5 to TRBJ2-5; TRBD2 might be the D (6 bases). Germline V lookup: CDR1 MNHEY, CDR2 SVGAGI. The CDR3 runs 15 residues. The ends were cut back, 6 bases at V and 0 bases at J, with 14 bases in the middle. The DNA of the CDR3 is TGTGCCAGCAGGGGGGACCGGGAGTACCAAGAGACCCAGTACTTC. Its protein is CASRGDREYQETQYF.